This entry is about one T cell receptor (beta chain). Its antigen is currently unknown. Some clones are missing from TCRdb's copy, which holds only in-frame ones; the method was immunoSEQ multiplex PCR. The table includes 5,000 to 7,000 clones, around 79% detected once. The CDR3 length is 15 residues. The ends lost 2 bases at V and 6 bases at J; junction bases unmatched: 10. Germline-derived CDR1 and CDR2 are SGHTA and FQGNSA. These data belong to a study of T cell repertoires in ileal Crohn's disease. For the study at large: Operated complications were stricturing disease (approximately 61%) and penetrating disease (about 39%).

Study-wide results and caveats: High-frequency clones were more common in sorted CD8 than CD4 cells. Clonal expansions were more frequent in active smokers than non-smokers at surgery.

The sequenced material came from ileal tissue. V and J are TRBV7-2 and TRBJ2-7, with 7 bases matching TRBD2. This clonotype was obtained from an adult with Crohn's disease. In nucleotides, the CDR3 is TGTGCCAGCAGCTTACAGGCAACTAGCGCCGGCGAGCAGTACTTC. Protein: CASSLQATSAGEQYF.